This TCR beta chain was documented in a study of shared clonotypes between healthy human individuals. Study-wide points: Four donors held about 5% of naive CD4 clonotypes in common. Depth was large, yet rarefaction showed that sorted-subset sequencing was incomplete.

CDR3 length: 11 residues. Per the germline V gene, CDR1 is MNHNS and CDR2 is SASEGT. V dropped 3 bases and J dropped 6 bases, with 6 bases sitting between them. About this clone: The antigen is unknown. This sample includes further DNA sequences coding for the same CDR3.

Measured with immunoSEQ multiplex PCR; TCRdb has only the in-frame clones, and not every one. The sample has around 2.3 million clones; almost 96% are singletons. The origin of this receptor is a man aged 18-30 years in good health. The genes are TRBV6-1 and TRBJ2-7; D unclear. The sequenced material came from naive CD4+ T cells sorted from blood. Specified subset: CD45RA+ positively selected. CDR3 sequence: CASSERGEQYF. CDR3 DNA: TGTGCCAGCAGTGAGCGTGGCGAGCAGTACTTC.